The clone carrying this T cell receptor (beta chain) was seen many times. Its antigen remains unknown. Regions amplified from RNA transcripts were the TCR beta CDR3 regions. Using the HTBI primer set, a first-round RT-PCR was run on the TCR CDR3. Each CDR3 protein gets one entry after TCRdb re-called the multiplex PCR reads with MiXCR. The data show hundreds of thousands of distinct CDR3 sequences, over 35% seen once. The germline CDR1 and CDR2 sequences are ENHRY and SYGVKD. Trimming took off 3 bases at V and 4 bases at J, with 10 bases between the two ends. The CDR3 runs to 14 residues. Patients having uncontrolled infection, another autoimmune disease, pregnancy or lactation were not included. Cells are PBMCs isolated from more than 8.5 ml of fresh blood. This sample is drawn from a study of T cells in Graves' hyperthyroidism and ophthalmopathy. Study information: It was at initial diagnosis, before any treatment, that peripheral blood was collected. Broader study findings: The model identified upcoming ophthalmopathy a median roughly 6 months ahead of onset.

This sequence joins TRBV10-3 and TRBJ1-5; no reliable D call. The sequenced sample was blood. The clonotype originates from a man aged 18 to 30 with Graves' hyperthyroidism. As DNA, the CDR3 is TGTGCCATCAGTGAAATGGGTATGAATCAGCCCCAGCATTTT. It specifies CAISEMGMNQPQHF.